The 26 T cell receptor beta chains reported below all come from one sample, sequenced in a study of T cell responses to AZD1222 COVID-19 vaccine (dated by TCRdb to the early 2020s). Library generation was performed with the immunoSEQ multiplex PCR assay. Drawn from immuneACCESS, this table holds only the in-frame rearrangements with V and J called that TCRdb kept. Clones are partly lost; checked studies trace under half to an unresolved V gene and leave the rest unexplained. The table for this sample lists 95,000 to 150,000 clones; less than 90% of them were counted only once. 25% to 35% of the sample is in the top ten clones. Reading the label with the study, this specimen's time point is: baseline before first vaccination. Sample: peripheral blood, taken on day 0 of AZD1222 vaccination. Receptors were obtained from an adult in good health.

V usage is TRBV12-3 or TRBV12-4 and J usage is TRBJ2-7, with D possibly matching TRBD2 (5 bases). This CDR3 region has 13 residues. V was trimmed by 5 bases and J by 7 bases, leaving 15 bases between them. The CDR3 here is CASSRGYAGEQYF. DNA for the CDR3: TGTGCCAGCAGTCGCGGGTACGCGGGTGAGCAGTACTTC.

This clone was counted between two and nine times. The rearrangement uses TRBV3-1 (or the pseudogene TRBV3-2) and TRBJ1-4, with a tentative D call TRBD1 (6 bases). The CDR3 runs 14 residues. Germline V CDR1 and CDR2: LGHDT, YNNKEL (reference sequence). V was cut by 4 bases and J by 7 bases, with 13 bases left in between. The DNA for the CDR3 is TGTGCCAGCAGCCTTCGGCAGGGGAGTGAAAAACTGTTTTTT. Amino acids: CASSLRQGSEKLFF.

The CDR3 spells CASSFQPGAYEQYF. The CDR3 DNA reads as TGCGCCAGCAGCTTCCAGCCGGGGGCGTACGAGCAGTACTTC. V gene TRBV5-1 combines with J gene TRBJ2-7, with D possibly being TRBD1 or TRBD2 (6 bases each). Trimming pared 2 bases from V and 4 bases from J, leaving 13 bases between. CDR3 length equals 14 residues. Germline CDR1 and CDR2: SGHRS and YFSETQ.

The CDR3 nucleotides are TGTGCCTCGCCGATAGAGGCGGGAGGGCCCCCAGATACGCAGTATTTT. Its protein product is CASPIEAGGPPDTQYF. V and J are TRBV7-9 and TRBJ2-3, with TRBD2 matching over 9 bases. V shed 11 bases, J shed 4 bases, and the junction held 16 bases outside the gene matches. This CDR3 has 16 amino acids. Germline V gene sequence: CDR1 SEHNR, CDR2 FQNEAQ (reference sequence).

The count of this clone is one. Different DNA sequences within this sample yield the same CDR3. The chain uses TRBV3-1 (or the pseudogene TRBV3-2) and TRBJ1-6; the D gene is possibly TRBD1 (6 bases). V was trimmed by 0 bases and J by 4 bases, leaving 10 bases between them. The CDR3 contains 16 residues. The germline V gene has CDR1 LGHDT and CDR2 YNNKEL (reference sequence). DNA for the CDR3: TGTGCCAGCAGCCAAGAGGGACAAGTTTATAATTCACCCCTCCACTTT. Translating it yields CASSQEGQVYNSPLHF.

The chain combines TRBV5-1 with TRBJ1-5; 8 bases align to TRBD1. The CDR3 sequence is 15 residues long. V lost 0 bases, J lost 5 bases, and 4 bases stayed unmatched. Germline V gene lookup returns CDR1 SGHRS and CDR2 YFSETQ. For the CDR3, the DNA is TGCGCCAGCAGCTTGGGGCCAGGGGGCGATCAGCCCCAGCATTTT. Its protein product is CASSLGPGGDQPQHF. Full variable domain (missing parts from reference TRBV5-1 and TRBJ1-5): KAGVTQTPRYLIKTRGQQVTLSCSPISGHRSVSWYQQTPGQGLQFLFEYFSETQRNKGNFPGRFSGRQFSNSRSEMNVSTLELGDSALYLCASSLGPGGDQPQHFGDGTRLSIL.

The chain employs TRBV3-1 (or the pseudogene TRBV3-2) and TRBJ1-1, with 7 bases identical to TRBD1. CDR3 length: 13 residues. V was clipped by 3 bases and J by 5 bases; unmatched bases: 3. Germline V gives CDR1 LGHDT, CDR2 YNNKEL (reference sequence). The CDR3 is CASSQTGLTEAFF. The CDR3 DNA reads as TGTGCCAGCAGCCAGACAGGGTTAACTGAAGCTTTCTTT.

The CDR3 DNA sequence: TGTGCCAGCAGTCCAGGACAGGGCGGTGAAAAACTGTTTTTT. Translated, it gives CASSPGQGGEKLFF. The V gene is TRBV6-5, the J gene TRBJ1-4; 8 bases agree with TRBD1. The CDR3 totals 14 residues. The germline gives CDR1 MNHEY, CDR2 SVGAGI. The junction had 6 bases not matched to a gene; V was cut back by 5 bases and J by 7 bases.

The rearrangement links TRBV4-1 to TRBJ1-1, with D uncertain. The CDR3 runs 14 residues. Trimming cost V 0 bases and J 7 bases, with 12 bases left between them. Germline V CDR1 and CDR2: MGHRA, YSYEKL. The CDR3 sequence is CASSQEFGIGEAFF. CDR3 DNA sequence: TGCGCCAGCAGCCAAGAGTTCGGGATCGGTGAAGCTTTCTTT.

The DNA of the CDR3 is TGCGCCAGCAGGGGTTCACAGGGTACCAACACCATATATTTT. It encodes CASRGSQGTNTIYF. The genes are TRBV5-1 and TRBJ1-3; tentatively, D is TRBD1 (6 bases). The CDR3 spans 14 residues. Trimming took off 5 bases at V and 7 bases at J, with 16 bases between the two ends. Germline values: CDR1 SGHRS, CDR2 YFSETQ.

The CDR3: CASSQGGQGPYEQYF. CDR3 coding DNA: TGTGCCAGCAGCCAAGGGGGACAGGGACCCTACGAGCAGTACTTC. V is TRBV4-2 and J is TRBJ2-7; 9 positions agree with TRBD1. The CDR3 covers 15 residues. Germline CDR1 reads LGHNA; CDR2 reads YNFKEQ. The trim removed 1 base at V and 2 bases at J, leaving 3 bases unmatched.

This clone was seen only once. This chain uses TRBV10-2 with TRBJ2-2; 9 bases line up with TRBD1. The V gene end was trimmed by 5 bases and the J gene end by 3 bases; junction bases not matched to a gene: 4. The germline V gene has CDR1 WSHSY and CDR2 SAAADI. The CDR3 loop spans 15 amino acids. CDR3 nucleotides: TGCGCCAGCAGTTTGACAGGGGGGGACACCGGGGAGCTGTTTTTT. It specifies CASSLTGGDTGELFF.

The table lists this clone with a count of one. The CDR3 is CASSSEQGAYGYTF. The CDR3 DNA sequence: TGTGCCAGTAGTAGCGAACAGGGGGCCTATGGCTACACCTTC. The gene calls are TRBV19 and TRBJ1-2, with 9 positions matching TRBD1. The V and J ends lost 4 bases and 4 bases, in that order; junction bases with no gene match: 4. The CDR3 totals 14 residues. Per the germline V gene, CDR1 is LNHDA and CDR2 is SQIVND (reference sequence).

The V and J genes are TRBV2 and TRBJ2-7, with D perhaps matching TRBD2 (5 bases). CDR1 SNHLY and CDR2 FYNNEI come from the germline V gene. The CDR3 totals 14 residues. V lost 3 bases and J lost 3, with 12 bases in between. The CDR3 nucleotides read TGTGCCAGCAGTGATTCGAGGGTTCTCTACGAGCAGTACTTC. Translating gives CASSDSRVLYEQYF.

The CDR3 spells CASRGQTNSPLHF. Here the CDR3 DNA reads TGTGCCAGCAGAGGACAGACTAATTCACCCCTCCACTTT. This chain joins TRBV14 and TRBJ1-6, with a possible D match to TRBD1 (6 bases). This CDR3 spans 13 amino acids. Deletions cut 6 bases from V and 6 bases from J, with 9 bases between. Germline V gives CDR1 SGHDN, CDR2 FVKESK. Based on the CDR3 plus reference TRBV14 and TRBJ1-6, the full variable domain is EAGVTQFPSHSVIEKGQTVTLRCDPISGHDNLYWYRRVMGKEIKFLLHFVKESKQDESGMPNNRFLAERTGGTYSTLKVQPAELEDSGVYFCASRGQTNSPLHFGNGTRLTVT.

The chain employs TRBV12-2 and TRBJ2-4; TRBD2, as called in the table, went unchecked against the DNA. TRBV12-2 is a recognized pseudogene. The CDR3 has 15 amino acids. Written as DNA, the CDR3 is TGTGCAAGTCACAGGCTACCAGGCGGGGAACCTAATCAGTACTTC. Its translation: CASHRLPGGEPNQYF.

The chain recombines TRBV6-1 with TRBJ1-2; D remains unclear. The V and J ends lost 3 bases and 5 bases respectively, with 13 bases between them. The CDR3 extends over 14 amino acids. Germline CDR1 reads MNHNS; CDR2 reads SASEGT. CDR3 protein: CASSDQSASYGYTF. The CDR3 DNA reads as TGTGCCAGCAGTGACCAGTCAGCCTCTTATGGCTACACCTTC.

This clone came up a few times. The rearrangement uses TRBV23-1 and TRBJ2-3; D is unresolved. TRBV23-1 carries the ORF label, with uncertain function. The CDR3 is 16 amino acids. V was clipped by 4 bases and J by 4 bases, with 18 bases between them. The CDR3 nucleotides are TGCGCCAGCAGTCGCGCACACCCGGAAGGCTCAGATACGCAGTATTTT. As protein: CASSRAHPEGSDTQYF.

J is TRBJ1-4 and V is TRBV28; D might be TRBD1 (5 bases). This CDR3 contains 15 residues. V gave up 6 bases and J gave up 13 bases, with 24 bases separating them. Germline-derived CDR1 and CDR2 are MDHEN and SYDVKM. In DNA form, the CDR3 reads TGTGCCAGCAGCTCCTCCGGGGACGTTTTAAGAGTACTGTTTTTT. It yields the protein CASSSSGDVLRVLFF.

This sequence joins TRBV2 and TRBJ1-6; the D gene is possibly TRBD1 (5 bases). The length of the CDR3 is 15 residues. CDR1 and CDR2 from the germline V gene are SNHLY and FYNNEI. The V and J ends lost 3 bases and 7 bases respectively, with 13 bases between them. The CDR3 sequence is CASSDRVSTNSPLHF. The CDR3 DNA reads as TGTGCCAGCAGTGACAGGGTGTCTACGAATTCACCCCTCCACTTT.

This rearrangement joins TRBV7-9 to TRBJ2-7, with 8 bases lining up with TRBD2. This CDR3 comprises 15 residues. V lost 2 bases to trimming and J lost 5 bases; unmatched junction nucleotides: 8. Germline CDR1 reads SEHNR; CDR2 reads FQNEAQ (reference sequence). This CDR3 reads CASSLLQRESDEQYF. As DNA, the CDR3 is TGTGCCAGCAGCTTATTACAGCGGGAGAGCGACGAGCAGTACTTC.

The V and J genes are TRBV7-2 and TRBJ2-3, with 10 bases identical to TRBD2. J lost 5 bases, V lost 8 bases, and 4 bases had no gene match. Germline V lookup: CDR1 SGHTA, CDR2 FQGNSA. CDR3 length equals 13 residues. CDR3 sequence reads: CASLAGGGDTQYF. Here the CDR3 DNA reads TGTGCCAGCTTAGCGGGAGGCGGAGATACGCAGTATTTT. The full variable domain, completed using reference TRBV7-2 and TRBJ2-3, is GAGVSQSPSNKVTEKGKDVELRCDPISGHTALYWYRQSLGQGLEFLIYFQGNSAPDKSGLPSDRFSAERTGGSVSTLTIQRTQQEDSAVYLCASLAGGGDTQYFGPGTRLTVL.

The gene calls are TRBV2 and TRBJ2-1; no definite D call. Per germline, CDR1 SNHLY and CDR2 FYNNEI. The V gene lost 8 bases and the J gene lost 4 bases, with 12 bases spanning the gap. The CDR3 sequence is 13 residues long. This CDR3 reads CASSWSDYNEQFF. The CDR3 coding sequence is TGTGCCAGCTCTTGGTCGGATTACAATGAGCAGTTCTTC.

CDR3 amino acids: CASSQSFGNEQFF. CDR3 DNA sequence: TGTGCCAGCTCCCAGAGTTTTGGCAATGAGCAGTTCTTC. The chain couples TRBV18 to TRBJ2-1; D is unclear. The V end was cut by 6 bases, the J end by 6 bases, with 12 bases between. This CDR3 contains 13 residues. Looked up from germline, CDR1 is KGHSH and CDR2 is LQKENI.

The CDR3 sequence: CASSAGVHEQYF. CDR3 in DNA: TGTGCCAGCAGCGCAGGGGTCCACGAGCAGTACTTC. The chain uses TRBV7-2 and TRBJ2-7; D may be TRBD1 (6 bases). V gave up 5 bases and J gave up 5 bases, with 10 bases separating them. The CDR3 covers 12 residues. From germline, CDR1 is SGHTA and CDR2 FQGNSA. The whole variable domain, remainder taken from reference TRBV7-2 and TRBJ2-7, is GAGVSQSPSNKVTEKGKDVELRCDPISGHTALYWYRQSLGQGLEFLIYFQGNSAPDKSGLPSDRFSAERTGGSVSTLTIQRTQQEDSAVYLCASSAGVHEQYFGPGTRLTVT.

This chain links TRBV11-2 with TRBJ2-7; D is undetermined. The CDR3 covers 13 residues. In germline, CDR1 is SGHAT, CDR2 FQNNGV. V lost 0 bases, J lost 0 bases, and 3 bases lay in between. CDR3 amino acids: CASSLDGSYEQYF. The CDR3 DNA is TGTGCCAGCAGCTTAGATGGCTCCTACGAGCAGTACTTC.